This T cell receptor beta chain originates from a study of cytomegalovirus exposure and HLA in healthy donors. Study context: Across 350 to 400 genotyped donors, 81% landed in the Caucasian-associated ancestry cluster.

Use of 60 Vbeta and 13 Jbeta primers characterized the PCR. The repertoire was sequenced with immunoSEQ multiplex PCR; TCRdb's copy has only in-frame clones and lacks some. The sample has 200,000 to 250,000 clones; around 80% are singletons. Healthy bone marrow donors made up the donor group. Whole-study results and caveats: V- and J-gene trimming of TCR beta was linked (in a later analysis) to a missense DCLRE1C variant.

To note about this clone: Its specificity is not known.

The junction had 5 bases not matched to a gene; V was cut back by 4 bases and J by 2 bases. The CDR3 loop spans 14 amino acids. Germline-derived CDR1 and CDR2 are SGHDT and YYEEEE. The V call is TRBV5-6, the J call TRBJ2-7, with TRBD2 matching over 8 bases. Sequencing was done on a sample of PBMCs. The sequence came from a girl aged 2 to 10 in good health and CMV-seronegative. CDR3 sequence reads: CASSRPGGTYEQYF. The CDR3 nucleotides read TGTGCCAGCAGCCGCCCGGGGGGGACCTACGAGCAGTACTTC.